These 18 T cell receptor beta chains were all obtained from the same sample, sequenced in a study of OX40 agonist ivuxolimab in advanced cancers. This table comes from immunoSEQ multiplex PCR, and its TCRdb copy is limited to in-frame clones, with some not included. The data show 95,000 to 100,000 clones, about four fifths seen once. Sequencing was performed on CD4+ or CD8+ T cells sorted from blood, taken in a trial of the OX40 agonist ivuxolimab. The receptors originated from an adult with an advanced solid tumor such as melanoma, head and neck, liver or kidney cancer.

The gene calls are TRBV6-5 and TRBJ1-5; possibly TRBD1 for D (5 bases). The CDR3 is 15 amino acids. The ends were cut back, 2 bases at V and 6 bases at J, with 14 bases in the middle. Germline V gene sequence: CDR1 MNHEY, CDR2 SVGAGI. The CDR3 sequence is CASSYTHGAGQPQHF. The CDR3 region has the DNA TGTGCCAGCAGTTACACTCATGGGGCTGGTCAGCCCCAGCATTTT.

J is TRBJ1-2 and V is TRBV28; D gene uncertain. Trimming removed 2 bases at V and 8 bases at J, with 12 bases between. The CDR3 loop spans 13 amino acids. CDR1 is MDHEN and CDR2 is SYDVKM in the germline V gene. The CDR3 nucleotides are TGTGCCAGCAGTTTAAACGCGAGGAGGGGCTACACCTTC. This gives the protein CASSLNARRGYTF.

The gene calls are TRBV7-2 and TRBJ2-1; D ambiguous. This CDR3 contains 16 residues. V was cut by 3 bases and J by 0 bases, with 12 bases left in between. Germline V CDR1 and CDR2: SGHTA, FQGNSA. This CDR3 reads CASSFDIYRSYNEQFF. The CDR3 region has the DNA TGTGCCAGCAGCTTCGACATCTACCGCTCCTACAATGAGCAGTTCTTC.

The chain uses TRBV11-3 and TRBJ2-1; possible D gene TRBD1, 6 bases. The CDR3 loop spans 15 amino acids. Trimming took off 5 bases at V and 3 bases at J, with 14 bases between the two ends. Germline assignment: CDR1 SGHNT and CDR2 YENEEA. The DNA for the CDR3 is TGTGCCAGCAGCCTTGGCAGGGGAGTCTACAATGAGCAGTTCTTC. It specifies CASSLGRGVYNEQFF.

This clone was seen only once. The chain recombines TRBV9 with TRBJ1-1; D gene unclear. This CDR3 has 14 amino acids. The V end lost 0 bases, the J end lost 2 bases, and 8 bases lay between the germline ends. Germline V gives CDR1 SGDLS, CDR2 YYNGEE. The CDR3 is CASSVGLGNTEAFF. DNA of the CDR3: TGTGCCAGCAGCGTAGGGTTAGGTAACACTGAAGCTTTCTTT.

The chain employs TRBV14 and TRBJ1-1; D is ambiguous. Germline V gene data show CDR1 as SGHDN and CDR2 as FVKESK. This CDR3 is 14 amino acids long. V was pared by 5 bases and J by 0 bases, with 10 bases between. The DNA for the CDR3 is TGTGCCAGCAGCGCTCAGTTGGTGAACACTGAAGCTTTCTTT. Amino acid sequence: CASSAQLVNTEAFF.

The rearrangement links TRBV19 to TRBJ1-5; TRBD1 matches at 9 bases. The germline gives CDR1 LNHDA, CDR2 SQIVND (reference sequence). This CDR3 is built from 15 residues. V lost 3 bases and J lost 6; bases outside the gene matches: 6. CDR3 coding DNA: TGTGCCAGTAGTATTAAGACAGGGGGTATTCAGCCCCAGCATTTT. It translates to CASSIKTGGIQPQHF.

J is TRBJ2-7 and V is TRBV27, with D unclear. Germline assignment: CDR1 MNHEY and CDR2 SMNVEV (reference sequence). There are 14 residues in the CDR3. Trimming took 5 bases from V and 3 from J, leaving 14 bases between them. DNA of the CDR3: TGTGCCAGCAGTACCCGGACGGAAGTCTACGAGCAGTACTTC. Translating gives CASSTRTEVYEQYF.

The J gene is TRBJ2-1, the V gene TRBV19; a weak D match, TRBD1 (5 bases). V lost 3 bases, J lost 6 bases, and 15 bases lay in between. Germline CDR1 reads LNHDA; CDR2 reads SQIVND (reference sequence). The CDR3 loop spans 15 amino acids. The CDR3 region is CASSMRQGSGNEQFF. The CDR3 coding sequence is TGTGCCAGTAGTATGAGGCAGGGTTCCGGCAATGAGCAGTTCTTC.

This chain joins TRBV9 and TRBJ2-1; possible D gene TRBD1, 7 bases. This CDR3 region has 15 residues. The germline V gene has CDR1 SGDLS and CDR2 YYNGEE. Trimming took 7 bases from V and 3 from J, leaving 17 bases between them. The CDR3 protein is CASSQGQGGYNEQFF. The CDR3 coding sequence is TGTGCCAGCTCCCAAGGGCAGGGGGGCTACAATGAGCAGTTCTTC. The whole variable domain, filled in from reference TRBV9 and TRBJ2-1, reads DSGVTQTPKHLITATGQRVTLRCSPRSGDLSVYWYQQSLDQGLQFLIQYYNGEERAKGNILERFSAQQFPDLHSELNLSSLELGDSALYFCASSQGQGGYNEQFFGPGTRLTVL.

The chain uses TRBV4-2 and TRBJ2-5, with 13 bases aligning to TRBD2. The J call may be incorrect, as the DNA end agrees better with TRBJ2-7. This CDR3 is built from 15 residues. Germline V gene lookup returns CDR1 LGHNA and CDR2 YNFKEQ. In nucleotides, the CDR3 is TGTGCCAGCAGCCAAACTAGCGGGAGGGCGGACGAGCAGTACTTC. Protein: CASSQTSGRADEQYF.

The V and J genes are TRBV4-2 and TRBJ2-7; D unclear. Germline assignment: CDR1 LGHNA and CDR2 YNFKEQ. The CDR3 loop spans 12 amino acids. Deletions cut 4 bases from V and 3 bases from J, with 7 bases between. The CDR3 spells CASSLTNYEQYF. The CDR3 DNA sequence: TGTGCCAGCAGCCTCACCAACTACGAGCAGTACTTC.

V and J are TRBV6-6 and TRBJ1-5; D is uncertain. Trimming removed 6 bases from V and 4 bases from J, with 13 bases in between. This CDR3 region has 14 residues. Germline V CDR1 and CDR2: MNHNY, SVGAGI (reference sequence). For the CDR3, the DNA is TGTGCCAGCAGCCAGCCGGGAACAAATCAGCCCCAGCATTTT. It translates to CASSQPGTNQPQHF.

V and J are TRBV5-1 and TRBJ1-4, with D possibly being TRBD1 (5 bases). V was trimmed by 0 bases and J by 3 bases, leaving 12 bases between them. Germline V gene sequence: CDR1 SGHRS, CDR2 YFSETQ. This CDR3 contains 16 residues. DNA for the CDR3: TGCGCCAGCAGCTTGGAACGGGGGGGTGCTAATGAAAAACTGTTTTTT. Translation: CASSLERGGANEKLFF. Full variable domain (remainder filled in from reference TRBV5-1 and TRBJ1-4): KAGVTQTPRYLIKTRGQQVTLSCSPISGHRSVSWYQQTPGQGLQFLFEYFSETQRNKGNFPGRFSGRQFSNSRSEMNVSTLELGDSALYLCASSLERGGANEKLFFGSGTQLSVL.

The chain has TRBV5-4 and TRBJ1-1; the D gene is possibly TRBD1 (6 bases). Trimming left V 4 bases short and J 2 bases short, with 18 bases between. The germline V gene has CDR1 SGHNT and CDR2 YYREEE (reference sequence). There are 16 residues in the CDR3. The CDR3 protein is CASSRGGQGTNTEAFF. CDR3 sequence (DNA): TGTGCCAGCAGCCGGGGGGGCCAGGGTACCAACACTGAAGCTTTCTTT.

The V gene is TRBV4-3, the J gene TRBJ1-2; 8 bases fit TRBD1. Unmatched junction bases numbered 7, after V lost 3 bases and J lost 7 bases. The CDR3 loop spans 14 amino acids. Germline loops: CDR1 LGHNA, CDR2 YSLEER. The CDR3 loop is CASSQARGLGGYTF. CDR3 DNA sequence: TGCGCCAGCAGCCAGGCCAGGGGGCTGGGTGGCTACACCTTC.

The genes are TRBV7-3 and TRBJ2-7, with D perhaps matching TRBD2 (6 bases). Germline V lookup: CDR1 SGHTA, CDR2 FQGTGA. There are 14 residues in the CDR3. The V gene lost 5 bases and the J gene lost 0 bases, with 11 bases spanning the gap. The CDR3 sequence is CASSRDSYSYEQYF. The CDR3 region has the DNA TGTGCCAGCAGCCGGGACTCCTACTCCTACGAGCAGTACTTC.

The V call is TRBV7-9, the J call TRBJ2-1; D is undetermined. In germline, CDR1 is SEHNR, CDR2 FQNEAQ (reference sequence). The germline V and J ends were trimmed by 2 bases and 8 bases, with 4 bases remaining between them. This CDR3 comprises 11 residues. CDR3 DNA sequence: TGTGCCAGCAGCTTAACCCATGAGCAGTTCTTC. It codes for CASSLTHEQFF.